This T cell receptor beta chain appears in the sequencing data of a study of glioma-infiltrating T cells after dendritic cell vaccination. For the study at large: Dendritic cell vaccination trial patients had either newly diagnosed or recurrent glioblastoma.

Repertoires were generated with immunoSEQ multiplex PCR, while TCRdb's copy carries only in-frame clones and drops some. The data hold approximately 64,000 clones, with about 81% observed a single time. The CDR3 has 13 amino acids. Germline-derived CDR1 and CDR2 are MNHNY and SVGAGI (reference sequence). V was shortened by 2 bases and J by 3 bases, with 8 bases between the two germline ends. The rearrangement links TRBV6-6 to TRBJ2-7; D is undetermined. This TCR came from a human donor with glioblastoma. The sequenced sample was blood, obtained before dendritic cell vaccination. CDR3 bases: TGTGCCAGCAGTTACCCTGGGCACTACGAGCAGTACTTC. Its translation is CASSYPGHYEQYF.